The clone carrying this TCR beta chain was recorded only once. These data originate in a study of shared clonotypes between healthy human individuals. Study-level information: The plates for each donor numbered three CD4 naive, three CD4 memory, two CD8 naive and one CD8 memory.

The germline V and J ends were trimmed by 1 base and 12 bases, with 13 bases remaining between them. Germline V CDR1 and CDR2: MGHDK, SYGVNS. The CDR3 totals 13 residues. Only in-frame clones appear in the TCRdb table, and some are missing; sequencing was by immunoSEQ multiplex PCR. The sample shows roughly 1 million clones, 70% to 80% of them seen only once. The chain carries TRBV25-1 and TRBJ1-5; D call uncertain. Input material: memory CD4+ T cells sorted from blood. Subset here: CD45RA-negative fraction. The receptor's source is a man younger than 30 in good health. The CDR3: CASSESGGRNQHF. The CDR3 nucleotides are TGTGCCAGCAGTGAATCTGGAGGGCGGAACCAGCATTTT.